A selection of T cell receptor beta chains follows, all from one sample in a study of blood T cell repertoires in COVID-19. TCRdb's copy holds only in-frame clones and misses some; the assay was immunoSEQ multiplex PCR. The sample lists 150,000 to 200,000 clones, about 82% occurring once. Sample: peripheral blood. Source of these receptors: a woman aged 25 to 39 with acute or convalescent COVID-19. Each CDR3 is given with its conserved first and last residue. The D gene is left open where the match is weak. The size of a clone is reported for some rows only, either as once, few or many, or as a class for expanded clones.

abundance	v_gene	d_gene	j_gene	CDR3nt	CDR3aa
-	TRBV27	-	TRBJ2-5	TGTGCCAGCAGGCGAGAAGAGACCCAGTACTTC	CASRREETQYF
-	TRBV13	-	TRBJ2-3	TGTGCCAGCAGCTCCAGGTCCGATACGCAGTATTTT	CASSSRSDTQYF
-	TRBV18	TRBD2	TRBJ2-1	TGTGCCAGCTCACCTACAGCGGGGGGGCGGTTCTTC	CASSPTAGGRFF
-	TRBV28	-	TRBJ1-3	TGTGCCAGCAGTTCCAGGGTTTCCTCTGGAAACACCATATATTTT	CASSSRVSSGNTIYF
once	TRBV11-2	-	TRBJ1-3	TGTGCCAGCAGCCCCCGCTACTCTGGAAACACCATATATTTT	CASSPRYSGNTIYF
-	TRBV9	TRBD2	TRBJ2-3	TGTGCCAGCAGCGTAAGCGGGGTGATCACAGATACGCAGTATTTT	CASSVSGVITDTQYF
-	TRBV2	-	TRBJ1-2	TGTGCCAGCAGGATACCGACAGCCACCTATGGCTACACCTTC	CASRIPTATYGYTF
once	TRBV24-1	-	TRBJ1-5	TGTGCCACCAGTGGTCATAGCAATCAGCCCCAGCATTTT	CATSGHSNQPQHF
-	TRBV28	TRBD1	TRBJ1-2	TGTGCCGGCGCGGGAAATATGAACAGGGGGATGGGGGCGGGCTACACCTTC	CAGAGNMNRGMGAGYTF
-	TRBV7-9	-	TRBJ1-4	TGTGCCAGCAGCCCACAGGGAACGGATGAAAAACTGTTTTTT	CASSPQGTDEKLFF
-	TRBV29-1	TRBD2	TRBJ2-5	TGCAGCGTTCCTCTAGCGGGAGAAGTGACCCAGTACTTC	CSVPLAGEVTQYF
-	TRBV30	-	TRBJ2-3	TGTGCCTGGGGCCGGTTTAGCACAGATACGCAGTATTTT	CAWGRFSTDTQYF
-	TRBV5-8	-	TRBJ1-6	TGTGCCAGCAGCTTTAGGCAGGGAGGAGATTCACCCCTCCACTTT	CASSFRQGGDSPLHF
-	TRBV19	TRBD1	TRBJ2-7	TGTGCCAGTAGTCACAGGGGTGGGCCCTACGAGCAGTACTTC	CASSHRGGPYEQYF
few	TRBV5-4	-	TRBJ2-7	TGTGCCAGCAGCCGAGATGACAGACCATACGAGCAGTACTTC	CASSRDDRPYEQYF
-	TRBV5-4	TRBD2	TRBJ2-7	TGTGCCAGCAGCCCTGGACTAGCCGGCTACGAGCAGTACTTC	CASSPGLAGYEQYF
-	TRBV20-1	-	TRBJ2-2	TGCAGTGCTAGTCCCGTCGGGGTCGACACCGGGGAGCTGTTTTTT	CSASPVGVDTGELFF
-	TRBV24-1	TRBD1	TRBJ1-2	TGTGCCACCAGTGATGGAGGGGGACAGCGATATGGCTACACCTTC	CATSDGGGQRYGYTF
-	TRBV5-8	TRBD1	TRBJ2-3	TGTGCCAGCAGCCCGACAGGGGGTAGTCAGTATTTT	CASSPTGGSQYF
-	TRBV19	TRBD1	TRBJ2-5	TGTGCCAGTAGTCCAGGCCCGACAGGGCCAGAGACCCAGTACTTC	CASSPGPTGPETQYF
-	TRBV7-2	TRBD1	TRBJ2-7	TGTGCCAGCAGCTTAGCGCCGGGACAGGGCCCCAGGTCAGCATGGTACGAGCAGTACTTC	CASSLAPGQGPRSAWYEQYF
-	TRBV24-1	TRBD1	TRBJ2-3	TGTGCCACCAGTGATTTGAGGGACAGGGGGGCAGATACGCAGTATTTT	CATSDLRDRGADTQYF
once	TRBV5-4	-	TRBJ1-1	TGTGCCAGCGAGTTTCAGGGATCAACTGAAGCTTTCTTT	CASEFQGSTEAFF
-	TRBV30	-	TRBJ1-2	TGTGCCTGGAGTTTTTTCAGTTCATCGGGGGGCTACACCTTC	CAWSFFSSSGGYTF
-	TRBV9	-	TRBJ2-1	TGTGCCAGCAGCGGGGGACTTAACAATGAGCAGTTCTTC	CASSGGLNNEQFF
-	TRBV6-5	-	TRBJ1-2	TGTGCCAGCAGTTACTCGACCAGGGGCTATGGCTACACCTTC	CASSYSTRGYGYTF
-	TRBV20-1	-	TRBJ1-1	TGCAGTGCTAGTGATAGCGGGGGAAAGGACACTGAAGCTTTCTTT	CSASDSGGKDTEAFF
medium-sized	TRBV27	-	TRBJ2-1	TGTGCCAGCAGTATGAGGGAGTATCCCCTTGGCAATGAGCAGTTCTTC	CASSMREYPLGNEQFF
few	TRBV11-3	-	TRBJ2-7	TGTGCCAGCAGCTCCGACACAGGAAACCCCTACGAGCAGTACTTC	CASSSDTGNPYEQYF
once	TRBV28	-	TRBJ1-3	TGTGCCAGCAGTTCCACGGGGGAACAAAACACCATATATTTT	CASSSTGEQNTIYF
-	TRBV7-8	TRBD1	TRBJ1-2	TGTGCCAGCAGCTTAGTCCAGGGGGAGGGCTACACCTTC	CASSLVQGEGYTF
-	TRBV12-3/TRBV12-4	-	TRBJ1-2	TGTGCCAGCAGTTACGACAATGTCTATGGCTACACCTTC	CASSYDNVYGYTF
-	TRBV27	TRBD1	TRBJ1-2	TGTGCCAGCAGTCCGTGGACAGGGGGCGTCTATGGCTACACCTTC	CASSPWTGGVYGYTF
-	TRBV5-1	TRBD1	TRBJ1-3	TGCGCCAGCAGCTTGGAAATACAGGGGGCTGGAAACACCATATATTTT	CASSLEIQGAGNTIYF
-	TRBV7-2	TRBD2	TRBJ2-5	TGTGCCAGCAGCTTTTGGACTAGCGGGGGTGAGACCCAGTACTTC	CASSFWTSGGETQYF
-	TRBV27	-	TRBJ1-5	TGTGCCAGCAGTATGCGGGTGGACCAGCCCCAGCATTTT	CASSMRVDQPQHF
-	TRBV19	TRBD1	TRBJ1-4	TGTGCCAGTAGCTCCTTGGGACAGGGAAATGAAAAACTGTTTTTT	CASSSLGQGNEKLFF
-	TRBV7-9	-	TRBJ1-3	TGTGCCAGCAGCCCGGGGACAAACTCTGGAAACACCATATATTTT	CASSPGTNSGNTIYF
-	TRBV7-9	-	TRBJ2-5	TGTGCCAGCAGCTTAGCGGCTAGAGGAGAGACCCAGTACTTC	CASSLAARGETQYF
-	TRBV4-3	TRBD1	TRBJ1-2	TGCGCCAGCAGTCACAGGGGTGACAATGGCTACACCTTC	CASSHRGDNGYTF
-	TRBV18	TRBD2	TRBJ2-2	TGTGCCAGCTCACCGATACCACAGATACTTGAAAGGACTAGAAACACCGGGGAGCTGTTTTTT	CASSPIPQILERTRNTGELFF
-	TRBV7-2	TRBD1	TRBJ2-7	TGTGCCAGCAGCTCAGGACAGGTTTCCTACGAGCAGTACTTC	CASSSGQVSYEQYF
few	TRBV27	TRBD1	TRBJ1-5	TGTGCCAGCAGTTTATTGACAGGGCTCAATCAGCCCCAGCATTTT	CASSLLTGLNQPQHF
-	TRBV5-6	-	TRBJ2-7	TGTGCCAGCAGTAGACAGGTTTTCTCCTACGAGCAGTACTTC	CASSRQVFSYEQYF
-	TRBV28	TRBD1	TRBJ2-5	TGTGCCACAGCGACAGGGGAGGAGACCCAGTACTTC	CATATGEETQYF
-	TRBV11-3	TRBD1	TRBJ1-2	TGTGCCAGCACCGACCGGGACAGGGATGCCCTAGACTATGGCTACACCTTC	CASTDRDRDALDYGYTF
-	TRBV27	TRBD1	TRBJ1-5	TGTGCCAGCAGTTTTAGGGGGCGAGATTATAGCAATCAGCCCCAGCATTTT	CASSFRGRDYSNQPQHF
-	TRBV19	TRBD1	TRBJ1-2	TGTGCCAGTAGTACGAAGGACAGGGAGGACTATGGCTACACCTTC	CASSTKDREDYGYTF
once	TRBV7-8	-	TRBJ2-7	TGTGCCAGCAGCTTAAAGGGGTCATCGTACGAGCAGTACTTC	CASSLKGSSYEQYF
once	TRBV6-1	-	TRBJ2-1	TGTGCCAGCAGTGATGGGATAGACAGGAAGGAAAAGCAGTTCTTC	CASSDGIDRKEKQFF
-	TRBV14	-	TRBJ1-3	TGTGCCAGCAGAACAGGTCTGGGGGGAAACACCATATATTTT	CASRTGLGGNTIYF
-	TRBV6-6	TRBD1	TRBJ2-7	TGTGCCAGCAGGCTGACAGGGAGCTCCTACGAGCAGTACTTC	CASRLTGSSYEQYF
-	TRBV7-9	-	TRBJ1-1	TGTGCCAGCAGCTTGGCCCCGGGGGGGCGGTCTGAAGCTTTCTTT	CASSLAPGGRSEAFF
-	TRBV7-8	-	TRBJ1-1	TGTGCCAGCAGCTTCGGACACCTCACTGAAGCTTTCTTT	CASSFGHLTEAFF
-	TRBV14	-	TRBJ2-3	TGTGCCAGCAGCCTAGCCGGACTTTCCCGTACAGATACGCAGTATTTT	CASSLAGLSRTDTQYF